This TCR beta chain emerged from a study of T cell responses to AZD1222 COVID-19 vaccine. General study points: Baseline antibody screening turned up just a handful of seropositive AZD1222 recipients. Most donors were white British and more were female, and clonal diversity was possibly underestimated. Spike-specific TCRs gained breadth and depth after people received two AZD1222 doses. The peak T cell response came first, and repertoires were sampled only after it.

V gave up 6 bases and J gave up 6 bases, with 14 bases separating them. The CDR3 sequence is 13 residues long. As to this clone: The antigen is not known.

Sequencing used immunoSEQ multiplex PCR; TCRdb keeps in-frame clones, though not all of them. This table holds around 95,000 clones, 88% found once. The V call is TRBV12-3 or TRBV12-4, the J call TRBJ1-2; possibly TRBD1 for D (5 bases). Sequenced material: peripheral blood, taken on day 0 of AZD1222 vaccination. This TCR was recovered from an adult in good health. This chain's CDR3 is CASSYRGVNGYTF. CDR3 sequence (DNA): TGTGCCAGCAGCTACCGAGGGGTCAATGGCTACACCTTC.